This T cell receptor beta chain emerged from a study of T cells in tumors after PD-1 blockade. Whole-study context: Blood samples averaged around 110,000 templates (range roughly 21,000-290,000) and roughly 37,000 unique clonotypes. Study results and limitations: Blood contained approximately 43% of the tumor's TCR clonotypes.

Tumor or blood genomic DNA was sequenced, with inputs of about 550 ng to 6,500 ng. Profiling relied on immunoSEQ multiplex PCR, and the TCRdb table lists in-frame clones only, not all of them. The table records roughly 50,000 clones, 65% to 85% of them present only once. Details on this clone: Its antigen is still unknown.

The sample in question was PBMCs, obtained before anti-PD-1 treatment. The clonotype was recovered from a human donor with basal cell carcinoma.

The CDR3 sequence is CASSLDRGEKLFF. The CDR3 region has the DNA TGTGCCAGCAGCTTGGACAGAGGGGAAAAACTGTTTTTT. The chain is built from TRBV5-6 and TRBJ1-4, with D uncertain. Trimming removed 0 bases from V and 8 bases from J, with 8 bases in between. This CDR3 has 13 residues. Looked up from germline, CDR1 is SGHDT and CDR2 is YYEEEE.